A single sample gave rise to the 23 T cell receptor beta chains below, sequenced in a study of blood T cells in healthy people across ages. The use of a sample-barcoded 5' primer and a J-beta primer mix characterized a second PCR of 7 to 11 cycles. TCRdb reprocessed the 5' RACE reads with MiXCR, giving one entry per CDR3 protein. The table has over 700,000 distinct CDR3 sequences, roughly 50% seen once. Specimen: blood. The receptors here all came from a man at least 80 years old in good health.

This clonotype has a handful of counts. V gene TRBV27 combines with J gene TRBJ2-5, with 7 bases matching TRBD1. Trimming at V came to 3 bases and at J to 1 base, leaving 17 bases not matched to a gene. The CDR3 contains 19 residues. CDR1 is MNHEY, CDR2 SMNVEV, per germline (reference sequence). CDR3 sequence (DNA): TGTGCCAGCAGTTTTGGGAGATTCAACCACGGGACAGTCCAAGAGACCCAGTACTTC. Encoded protein: CASSFGRFNHGTVQETQYF.

The V call is TRBV10-3, the J call TRBJ2-7, with D unresolved. This CDR3 is 16 amino acids long. Deletions cut 6 bases from V and 2 bases from J, with 20 bases between. Germline V gene lookup returns CDR1 ENHRY and CDR2 SYGVKD. The DNA of the CDR3 is TGTGCCATCAGAGAGCACTTGGGTGGCAGCGCCTACGAGCAGTACTTC. Translated: CAIREHLGGSAYEQYF.

The CDR3 region is CASSTASSYEQYF. CDR3 DNA sequence: TGTGCCAGCAGCACAGCCAGCTCCTACGAGCAGTACTTC. The chain employs TRBV12-3 or TRBV12-4 and TRBJ2-7; D remains unclear. The V gene lost 6 bases and the J gene lost 0 bases, with 9 bases spanning the gap. The CDR3 runs to 13 residues.

This clonotype came up a few times. V and J are TRBV12-3 or TRBV12-4 and TRBJ1-2, with 7 bases identical to TRBD1. V was clipped by 0 bases and J by 7 bases; unmatched bases: 5. The CDR3 has 14 residues. The CDR3 loop is CASSLAQGVSGYTF. Written as DNA, the CDR3 is TGTGCCAGCAGTTTAGCGCAGGGGGTCAGTGGCTACACCTTC.

V and J are TRBV20-1 and TRBJ2-1; 7 bases map to TRBD2. This CDR3 is 15 amino acids long. V lost 3 bases to trimming and J lost 3 bases; unmatched junction nucleotides: 8. CDR1 DFQATT and CDR2 SNEGSKA come from the germline V gene (reference sequence). The CDR3 nucleotides are TGCAGTGCTAGTCCCCTAGCGGAGGACTACAATGAGCAGTTCTTC. This encodes CSASPLAEDYNEQFF.

The chain is built from TRBV6-1 and TRBJ2-1; D is unclear. The CDR3 runs 12 residues. Trimming removed 7 bases at V and 0 bases at J, with 4 bases between. In germline, CDR1 is MNHNS, CDR2 SASEGT. The CDR3 DNA is TGTGCCAGCACCTACTCCTACAATGAGCAGTTCTTC. This codes for CASTYSYNEQFF.

This chain links TRBV6-2 or TRBV6-3 with TRBJ2-1, with 7 positions matching TRBD1. The CDR3 sequence is 14 residues long. V trimming: 8 bases; J trimming: 4 bases; junction bases outside the gene matches: 8. Germline assignment: CDR1 MNHEY and CDR2 SVGEGT. This chain's CDR3 is CASSPTGSYNEQFF. CDR3 sequence (DNA): TGTGCCAGCTCCCCGACAGGGTCGTACAATGAGCAGTTCTTC.

This chain links TRBV20-1 with TRBJ2-7; D not resolved. The CDR3 has 13 amino acids. Germline lookup yields CDR1 DFQATT and CDR2 SNEGSKA (reference sequence). Trimming stripped 5 bases from V and 6 bases from J, with 17 bases between. The CDR3 sequence: CSAPSDGVGEQYF. CDR3 in DNA: TGCAGTGCTCCCTCCGACGGAGTCGGCGAGCAGTACTTC.

This clonotype was found many times. The rearrangement links TRBV10-3 to TRBJ2-5; maybe TRBD1 (5 bases). The CDR3 consists of 15 residues. Germline values: CDR1 ENHRY, CDR2 SYGVKD. Trimming took 0 bases from V and 4 from J, leaving 12 bases between them. CDR3 in amino acids: CAISESGQGGETQYF. The CDR3 DNA reads TGTGCCATCAGTGAGTCTGGCCAGGGTGGAGAGACCCAGTACTTC.

J is TRBJ2-1 and V is TRBV7-2, with a possible D match to TRBD2 (6 bases). V lost 5 bases and J lost 7, with 15 bases in between. Germline assignment: CDR1 SGHTA and CDR2 FQGNSA. The CDR3 runs to 14 residues. CDR3 loop: CASSEGRGRNEQFF. As DNA, the CDR3 is TGTGCCAGCAGCGAAGGCCGGGGGAGAAATGAGCAGTTCTTC.

The chain has TRBV7-4 and TRBJ2-7; D is uncertain. The V and J ends lost 7 bases and 5 bases respectively, with 12 bases between them. The CDR3 loop spans 12 amino acids. Per the germline V gene, CDR1 is SGHVT and CDR2 is SQSDAQ. CDR3 loop: CASIQDLHEQYF. The DNA for the CDR3 is TGTGCCAGCATCCAGGATCTTCACGAGCAGTACTTC.

A few counts support this clonotype. The J gene is TRBJ1-4, the V gene TRBV29-1; D is perhaps TRBD1 (5 bases). This CDR3 comprises 15 residues. Per germline, CDR1 SQVTM and CDR2 ANQGSEA. With 6 bases removed from V and 3 bases from J, the gap between germline ends came to 17 bases. The CDR3: CSVVWGSGANEKLFF. CDR3 nucleotides: TGCAGCGTAGTTTGGGGGTCCGGGGCTAATGAAAAACTGTTTTTT.

This sequence joins TRBV5-1 and TRBJ1-1; D possibly corresponds to TRBD1 (5 bases). V was shortened by 4 bases and J by 1 base, with 8 bases between the two germline ends. The germline V gene encodes CDR1 SGHRS and CDR2 YFSETQ. CDR3 length: 13 amino acids. Here the CDR3 DNA reads TGCGCCAGCAGCATTGGACAGAACACTGAAGCTTTCTTT. Its protein product is CASSIGQNTEAFF.

This chain connects TRBV20-1 to TRBJ2-2; D unresolved. CDR1 and CDR2 (germline): DFQATT, SNEGSKA (reference sequence). This CDR3 spans 13 amino acids. Between the trimmed V and J ends, which lost 3 bases and 1 base, there was a span of 6 bases. The CDR3 sequence: CSARSGNTGELFF. CDR3 sequence (DNA): TGCAGTGCTAGGTCCGGGAACACCGGGGAGCTGTTTTTT.

This clonotype was counted a few times. The chain couples TRBV5-5 to TRBJ1-4; 10 positions match TRBD1. With V trimmed by 4 bases and J by 8 bases, 11 bases remained unmatched. Germline lookup yields CDR1 SGHKS and CDR2 YYEKEE (reference sequence). CDR3 size: 16 residues. The CDR3 sequence: CASSPTGGNVEEKLFF. The CDR3 bases are TGTGCCAGCAGCCCGACAGGGGGCAACGTAGAAGAAAAACTGTTTTTT.

V gene TRBV3-1 combines with J gene TRBJ1-4; 7 bases agree with TRBD1. There are 14 residues in the CDR3. V trimming: 5 bases; J trimming: 7 bases; junction bases outside the gene matches: 7. Germline V CDR1 and CDR2: LGHDT, YNNKEL (reference sequence). The CDR3 reads CASSLPGQSEKLFF. CDR3 coding DNA: TGTGCCAGCAGCTTGCCGGGACAGAGTGAAAAACTGTTTTTT.

The table lists this clonotype with a few counts. J is TRBJ1-4 and V is TRBV21-1; the table's D call, TRBD1, was not checked against the DNA. TRBV21-1 is tagged as a pseudogene. The CDR3 is 15 amino acids. In nucleotides, the CDR3 is TGTGCCAGCTTAAGTACACAGGGGCCGGAAGACAAACTGTTTTTT. This translates into CASLSTQGPEDKLFF.

The rearrangement links TRBV2 to TRBJ2-1, with TRBD2 identical over 7 bases. J was trimmed by 5 bases and V by 4 bases; bases with no gene match: 8. This CDR3 has 15 residues. The V gene's germline CDR1 is SNHLY and CDR2 FYNNEI. DNA for the CDR3: TGTGCCAGCAGTGTCTTTAGCGGGCTGAACAATGAGCAGTTCTTC. This translates into CASSVFSGLNNEQFF.

The rearrangement links TRBV3-1 to TRBJ2-4; D unresolved. The CDR3 covers 13 residues. Germline V gene data show CDR1 as LGHDT and CDR2 as YNNKEL (reference sequence). Trimming left V 6 bases short and J 13 bases short, with 19 bases between. The CDR3 spells CASSQLRDREQYF. The DNA of the CDR3 is TGTGCCAGCAGTCAATTAAGGGATCGAGAGCAGTACTTC.

In this sample, this clonotype turned up once. The chain has TRBV20-1 and TRBJ1-1; D is ambiguous. Germline V lookup: CDR1 DFQATT, CDR2 SNEGSKA (reference sequence). The CDR3 contains 16 residues. V gave up 4 bases and J gave up 0 bases, with 18 bases separating them. The DNA of the CDR3 is TGCAGTGCTAAGGTACCTAACCTGGGAATGAACACTGAAGCTTTCTTT. It is translated as CSAKVPNLGMNTEAFF.

This clonotype was recorded a few times. The chain combines TRBV6-4 with TRBJ2-7; D call uncertain. The CDR3 is 14 amino acids. Germline V CDR1 and CDR2: MRHNA, SNTAGT. The V and J ends lost 2 bases and 4 bases respectively, with 12 bases between them. For the CDR3, the DNA is TGTGCCAGCAGTGACAATATAGATAGGTACGAGCAGTACTTC. It specifies CASSDNIDRYEQYF.

This clonotype was seen more than once but under ten times. The genes are TRBV20-1 and TRBJ2-7; D not resolved. V shed 3 bases and J shed 0 bases, with 9 bases lying between them. CDR3 length equals 13 residues. Germline V gene sequence: CDR1 DFQATT, CDR2 SNEGSKA (reference sequence). The CDR3 DNA sequence: TGCAGTGCTAGGCGCTTAAGCTCCTACGAGCAGTACTTC. This codes for CSARRLSSYEQYF.

V and J are TRBV20-1 and TRBJ2-7; D perhaps matches TRBD1 (6 bases). V lost 0 bases, J lost 7 bases, and 10 bases lay in between. There are 12 residues in the CDR3. Germline CDR1 DFQATT, CDR2 SNEGSKA (reference sequence). Written as DNA, the CDR3 is TGCAGTGCTAGAGATTTTAGGGGGGAGCAGTACTTC. The encoded protein is CSARDFRGEQYF.